This TCR beta chain comes out of a study of cytomegalovirus exposure and HLA in healthy donors. Primers for the PCR totalled 60 Vbeta and 13 Jbeta. Clones were read by immunoSEQ multiplex PCR, and TCRdb kept only the in-frame ones, dropping some. Among some 190,000 clones listed, roughly three quarters were seen once. The CDR3 sequence is 15 residues long. The V and J ends lost 5 bases and 2 bases respectively, with 14 bases between them. Germline V gives CDR1 MRHNA, CDR2 SNTAGT. Broader study findings: Cytomegalovirus-associated TCR beta chains were listed, numbering 150 to 200. TCR beta V- and J-gene trimming was later associated with a missense DCLRE1C variant.

Turning to this clone: Its antigen remains unknown.

The specimen was PBMCs. This clonotype was sampled from a woman between 45 and 65 years old in good health and CMV-seronegative. This chain connects TRBV6-4 to TRBJ2-3; D is perhaps TRBD1 (6 bases). The CDR3, as DNA: TGTGCCAGCAGTCCCGGGACACCCGCCACAGATACGCAGTATTTT. This encodes CASSPGTPATDTQYF.